These T cell receptor beta chains were read from a single sample in a study of radiotherapy plus CTLA-4 blockade in lung cancer. TCRdb keeps only in-frame clones here, not all; method: immunoSEQ multiplex PCR. Of some 70,000 clones detected, 79% appear once; the ten largest clones hold 10%. Sequenced material: peripheral blood, taken from a patient treated with radiotherapy plus ipilimumab. These receptors were taken from a human donor with non-small cell lung cancer who had a complete response to radiotherapy plus ipilimumab. CDR3s include the opening cysteine and the closing phenylalanine or tryptophan. A D gene is named only where the DNA matches it firmly. Size is stated for part of the rows, as once, few or many counts, or as a class when the clone is expanded.

CDR3aa: CASSDSLRGSGNTIYF
CDR3nt: TGTGCCAGCAGCGATAGCCTTAGGGGCTCTGGAAACACCATATATTTT
abundance: NA
v_gene: TRBV7-9
d_gene: NA
j_gene: TRBJ1-3

CDR3aa: CASSPTGQLNTEAFF
CDR3nt: TGTGCCAGCAGCCCGACCGGACAGTTAAACACTGAAGCTTTCTTT
abundance: NA
v_gene: TRBV5-8
d_gene: NA
j_gene: TRBJ1-1

CDR3aa: CAWSERNRETQYF
CDR3nt: TGTGCCTGGAGTGAGCGGAATCGGGAGACCCAGTACTTC
abundance: NA
v_gene: TRBV30
d_gene: NA
j_gene: TRBJ2-5

CDR3aa: CASSLSKRDGYTF
CDR3nt: TGTGCCAGCAGCTTAAGTAAGAGAGATGGCTACACCTTC
abundance: NA
v_gene: TRBV7-2
d_gene: NA
j_gene: TRBJ1-2

CDR3aa: CASSLGWGVASGETQYF
CDR3nt: TGTGCCAGCAGCTTAGGATGGGGGGTGGCTAGCGGCGAGACCCAGTACTTC
abundance: NA
v_gene: TRBV7-2
d_gene: TRBD2
j_gene: TRBJ2-5

CDR3aa: CASSTGGQSQETQYF
CDR3nt: TGCGCCAGCAGCACCGGGGGGCAGAGCCAAGAGACCCAGTACTTC
abundance: NA
v_gene: TRBV5-1
d_gene: NA
j_gene: TRBJ2-5

CDR3aa: CSARVMGTEGF
CDR3nt: TGCAGTGCTAGAGTTATGGGAACAGAAGGTTTT
abundance: NA
v_gene: TRBV20-1
d_gene: NA
j_gene: TRBJ1-4

CDR3aa: CASSQVTYREGEQFF
CDR3nt: TGTGCCAGCAGCCAAGTTACCTATCGGGAGGGTGAGCAGTTCTTC
abundance: few
v_gene: TRBV14
d_gene: TRBD2
j_gene: TRBJ2-1

CDR3aa: CASSMEGYGNQPQHF
CDR3nt: TGTGCCAGTAGTATGGAGGGATATGGCAATCAGCCCCAGCATTTT
abundance: few
v_gene: TRBV19
d_gene: NA
j_gene: TRBJ1-5

CDR3aa: CASSGRVARGTGELFF
CDR3nt: TGTGCCAGCAGCGGGCGGGTAGCGAGAGGCACCGGGGAGCTGTTTTTT
abundance: few
v_gene: TRBV9
d_gene: NA
j_gene: TRBJ2-2

CDR3aa: CASSELAGGADTQYF
CDR3nt: TGTGCCAGCAGTGAGCTAGCGGGTGGGGCAGATACGCAGTATTTT
abundance: NA
v_gene: TRBV25-1
d_gene: TRBD2
j_gene: TRBJ2-3

CDR3aa: CASSPGTANQPQHF
CDR3nt: TGCGCCAGCAGCCCCGGGACAGCAAATCAGCCCCAGCATTTT
abundance: NA
v_gene: TRBV5-1
d_gene: TRBD1
j_gene: TRBJ1-5

CDR3aa: CAWSAGDTQYF
CDR3nt: TGTGCCTGGAGTGCAGGTGATACGCAGTATTTT
abundance: NA
v_gene: TRBV30
d_gene: NA
j_gene: TRBJ2-3

CDR3aa: CASSLGLAGAVEQFF
CDR3nt: TGTGCCAGCTCCCTGGGACTAGCGGGAGCTGTTGAGCAGTTCTTC
abundance: NA
v_gene: TRBV18
d_gene: TRBD2
j_gene: TRBJ2-1

CDR3aa: CASSPPGAEAFF
CDR3nt: TGTGCCAGCAGCCCCCCAGGGGCTGAAGCTTTCTTT
abundance: NA
v_gene: TRBV7-8
d_gene: NA
j_gene: TRBJ1-1

CDR3aa: CASSPDRGVRYGYTF
CDR3nt: TGTGCCAGCAGCCCAGACAGGGGGGTGCGCTATGGCTACACCTTC
abundance: NA
v_gene: TRBV27
d_gene: TRBD1
j_gene: TRBJ1-2

CDR3aa: CASGLVRVRGLAEQSSYNEQFF
CDR3nt: TGTGCTAGTGGTTTGGTACGGGTTCGGGGACTAGCGGAACAAAGCTCCTACAATGAGCAGTTCTTC
abundance: few
v_gene: TRBV12-5
d_gene: TRBD2
j_gene: TRBJ2-1

CDR3aa: CASSTDPSSYNEQFF
CDR3nt: TGCGCCAGCAGCACCGACCCTAGCTCCTACAATGAGCAGTTCTTC
abundance: NA
v_gene: TRBV5-1
d_gene: NA
j_gene: TRBJ2-1

CDR3aa: CASSLARASGGVSNTQYF
CDR3nt: TGTGCCAGCAGCTTAGCGAGGGCTAGCGGGGGCGTCTCAAATACGCAGTATTTT
abundance: once
v_gene: TRBV7-2
d_gene: TRBD2
j_gene: TRBJ2-3

CDR3aa: CASSYSGQATLPLHF
CDR3nt: TGTGCCAGCAGTTACTCGGGACAGGCCACTCTCCCCCTCCACTTT
abundance: NA
v_gene: TRBV6-5
d_gene: TRBD1
j_gene: TRBJ1-6

CDR3aa: CASRQGSYNEQFF
CDR3nt: TGTGCCAGTAGGCAGGGATCGTACAATGAGCAGTTCTTC
abundance: once
v_gene: TRBV19
d_gene: NA
j_gene: TRBJ2-1

CDR3aa: CASKGYGANVLTF
CDR3nt: TGTGCCAGTAAGGGATATGGGGCCAACGTCCTGACTTTC
abundance: NA
v_gene: TRBV19
d_gene: NA
j_gene: TRBJ2-6

CDR3aa: CASSSSLLATEQFF
CDR3nt: TGTGCCAGCAGCTCGTCCCTTCTAGCTACTGAGCAGTTCTTC
abundance: NA
v_gene: TRBV11-2
d_gene: NA
j_gene: TRBJ2-1

CDR3aa: CASSLVGNLANYGYTF
CDR3nt: TGTGCCAGCAGCTTGGTCGGAAACTTAGCTAACTATGGCTACACCTTC
abundance: NA
v_gene: TRBV5-5
d_gene: NA
j_gene: TRBJ1-2

CDR3aa: CASSLFGGSSYEQYF
CDR3nt: TGTGCCAGCAGCTTGTTTGGCGGAAGCTCCTACGAGCAGTACTTC
abundance: NA
v_gene: TRBV5-4
d_gene: NA
j_gene: TRBJ2-7

CDR3aa: CASSLTGTLKNIQYF
CDR3nt: TGTGCCAGCAGTTTGACAGGGACCTTGAAAAACATTCAGTACTTC
abundance: NA
v_gene: TRBV28
d_gene: TRBD1
j_gene: TRBJ2-4

CDR3aa: CASSLGEAGEQFF
CDR3nt: TGTGCCAGCAGCTTAGGGGAAGCAGGGGAGCAGTTCTTC
abundance: NA
v_gene: TRBV7-6
d_gene: NA
j_gene: TRBJ2-1

CDR3aa: CASTGQTMNTEAFF
CDR3nt: TGTGCCAGCACGGGACAGACCATGAACACTGAAGCTTTCTTT
abundance: NA
v_gene: TRBV2
d_gene: TRBD1
j_gene: TRBJ1-1

CDR3aa: CASSPSGTHNEQFF
CDR3nt: TGTGCCAGCAGCCCCAGTGGTACCCACAATGAGCAGTTCTTC
abundance: NA
v_gene: TRBV9
d_gene: NA
j_gene: TRBJ2-1

CDR3aa: CASSQEDRGLSGYTF
CDR3nt: TGCGCCAGCAGCCAAGAGGACAGGGGGCTGTCAGGCTACACCTTC
abundance: NA
v_gene: TRBV4-3
d_gene: TRBD1
j_gene: TRBJ1-2

CDR3aa: CATSRGRGADNSPLHF
CDR3nt: TGTGCCACCAGCAGAGGTCGGGGGGCAGATAATTCACCCCTCCACTTT
abundance: NA
v_gene: TRBV15
d_gene: NA
j_gene: TRBJ1-6

CDR3aa: CASSFYGLAADEQFF
CDR3nt: TGTGCCAGCAGCTTCTACGGACTAGCGGCTGATGAGCAGTTCTTC
abundance: NA
v_gene: TRBV7-2
d_gene: TRBD2
j_gene: TRBJ2-1

CDR3aa: CASSLSGGYGYTF
CDR3nt: TGTGCCAGCAGCTTAAGCGGGGGCTATGGCTACACCTTC
abundance: NA
v_gene: TRBV7-9
d_gene: NA
j_gene: TRBJ1-2

CDR3aa: CASGQGVGGYTF
CDR3nt: TGTGCCAGCGGACAGGGGGTAGGAGGCTACACCTTC
abundance: NA
v_gene: TRBV6-5
d_gene: TRBD1
j_gene: TRBJ1-2

CDR3aa: CASILGQGNQPQHF
CDR3nt: TGTGCCAGCATTCTTGGACAGGGCAATCAGCCCCAGCATTTT
abundance: once
v_gene: TRBV6-5
d_gene: TRBD1
j_gene: TRBJ1-5

CDR3aa: CASSIPGGYSNQPQHF
CDR3nt: TGTGCCAGTAGTATACCGGGAGGGTATAGCAATCAGCCCCAGCATTTT
abundance: NA
v_gene: TRBV19
d_gene: NA
j_gene: TRBJ1-5

CDR3aa: CASSPRDSPRYEQYF
CDR3nt: TGTGCCAGCAGCCCAAGGGACTCGCCACGCTACGAGCAGTACTTC
abundance: NA
v_gene: TRBV7-8
d_gene: NA
j_gene: TRBJ2-7

CDR3aa: CASAGTGGFNQPQHF
CDR3nt: TGTGCCAGCGCAGGGACAGGGGGTTTTAATCAGCCCCAGCATTTT
abundance: NA
v_gene: TRBV28
d_gene: TRBD1
j_gene: TRBJ1-5

CDR3aa: CASSDGTSIYGYTF
CDR3nt: TGTGCCAGCAGTGACGGGACAAGTATATATGGCTACACCTTC
abundance: NA
v_gene: TRBV25-1
d_gene: NA
j_gene: TRBJ1-2

CDR3aa: CASSWEDRSTEAFF
CDR3nt: TGTGCCAGCAGTTGGGAGGACAGGAGCACTGAAGCTTTCTTT
abundance: NA
v_gene: TRBV27
d_gene: TRBD1
j_gene: TRBJ1-1

CDR3aa: CASSPTGENSPLHF
CDR3nt: TGTGCCAGCAGTCCGACAGGGGAGAATTCACCCCTCCACTTT
abundance: few
v_gene: TRBV6-4
d_gene: TRBD1
j_gene: TRBJ1-6

CDR3aa: CASNFDGGQPQHF
CDR3nt: TGTGCCAGCAATTTCGACGGGGGGCAGCCCCAGCATTTT
abundance: NA
v_gene: TRBV9
d_gene: NA
j_gene: TRBJ1-5

CDR3aa: CASIAYRENTEAFF
CDR3nt: TGTGCCAGTATCGCTTATAGGGAAAACACTGAAGCTTTCTTT
abundance: NA
v_gene: TRBV19
d_gene: NA
j_gene: TRBJ1-1

CDR3aa: CASSVEVAANYNEQFF
CDR3nt: TGTGCCAGCAGCGTAGAGGTGGCAGCCAACTACAATGAGCAGTTCTTC
abundance: NA
v_gene: TRBV9
d_gene: NA
j_gene: TRBJ2-1

CDR3aa: CASSPRGSGGLTDTQYF
CDR3nt: TGTGCCAGCAGCCCCCGGGGTAGCGGGGGCCTCACAGATACGCAGTATTTT
abundance: once
v_gene: TRBV11-3
d_gene: TRBD2
j_gene: TRBJ2-3

CDR3aa: CASSRRAGLSANTGELFF
CDR3nt: TGTGCCAGTAGTAGGAGGGCCGGCCTATCCGCGAACACCGGGGAGCTGTTTTTT
abundance: NA
v_gene: TRBV19
d_gene: NA
j_gene: TRBJ2-2

CDR3aa: CASSPRRGGEKLFF
CDR3nt: TGTGCCAGCAGTCCCCGACGAGGAGGGGAAAAACTGTTTTTT
abundance: few
v_gene: TRBV6-5
d_gene: NA
j_gene: TRBJ1-4

CDR3aa: CASIRGTEAFF
CDR3nt: TGTGCCAGCATCCGTGGCACTGAAGCTTTCTTT
abundance: NA
v_gene: TRBV25-1
d_gene: NA
j_gene: TRBJ1-1

CDR3aa: CASSDRGSTQYF
CDR3nt: TGTGCCAGCAGTGACAGGGGATCCACGCAGTATTTT
abundance: NA
v_gene: TRBV6-4
d_gene: NA
j_gene: TRBJ2-3

CDR3aa: CASSLLIGNEQFF
CDR3nt: TGTGCCAGCAGTTTGTTAATCGGTAATGAGCAGTTCTTC
abundance: NA
v_gene: TRBV6-6
d_gene: NA
j_gene: TRBJ2-1